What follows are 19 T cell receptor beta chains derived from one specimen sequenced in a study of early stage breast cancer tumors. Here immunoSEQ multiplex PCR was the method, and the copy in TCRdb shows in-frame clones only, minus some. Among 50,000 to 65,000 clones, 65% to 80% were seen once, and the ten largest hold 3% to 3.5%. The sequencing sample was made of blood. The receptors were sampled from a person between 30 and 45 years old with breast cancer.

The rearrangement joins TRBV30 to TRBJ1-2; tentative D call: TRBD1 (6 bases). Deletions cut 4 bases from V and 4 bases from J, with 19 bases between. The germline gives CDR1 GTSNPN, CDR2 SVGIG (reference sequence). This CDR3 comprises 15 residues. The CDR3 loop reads CAWTLEGGGFYGYTF. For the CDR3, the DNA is TGTGCCTGGACCCTTGAGGGGGGAGGATTCTATGGCTACACCTTC.

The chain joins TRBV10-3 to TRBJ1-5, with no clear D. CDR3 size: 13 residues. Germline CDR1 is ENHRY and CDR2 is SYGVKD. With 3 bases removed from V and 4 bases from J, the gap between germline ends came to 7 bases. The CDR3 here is CAISDGENQPQHF. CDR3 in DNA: TGTGCCATCAGTGACGGTGAGAATCAGCCCCAGCATTTT.

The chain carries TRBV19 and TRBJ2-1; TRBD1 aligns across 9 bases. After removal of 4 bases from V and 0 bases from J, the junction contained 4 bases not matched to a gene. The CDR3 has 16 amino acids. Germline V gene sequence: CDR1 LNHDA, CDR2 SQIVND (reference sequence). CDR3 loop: CASSSRDRVSYNEQFF. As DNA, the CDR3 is TGTGCCAGTAGTAGCCGGGACAGGGTCTCCTACAATGAGCAGTTCTTC.

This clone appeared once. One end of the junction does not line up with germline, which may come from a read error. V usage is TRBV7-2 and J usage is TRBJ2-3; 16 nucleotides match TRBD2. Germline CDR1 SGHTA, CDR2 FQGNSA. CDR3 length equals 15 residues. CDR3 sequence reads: CASSLNRDGTSGREF. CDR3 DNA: TGTGCCAGCAGCTTAAATAGGGACGGGACTAGCGGGAGGGAGTTT.

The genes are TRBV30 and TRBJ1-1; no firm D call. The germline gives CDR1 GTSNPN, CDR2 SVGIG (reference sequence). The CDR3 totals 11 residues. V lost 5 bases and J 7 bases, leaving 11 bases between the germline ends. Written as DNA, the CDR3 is TGTGCCTGGGGCGGACGGAATGAAGCTTTCTTT. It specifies CAWGGRNEAFF.

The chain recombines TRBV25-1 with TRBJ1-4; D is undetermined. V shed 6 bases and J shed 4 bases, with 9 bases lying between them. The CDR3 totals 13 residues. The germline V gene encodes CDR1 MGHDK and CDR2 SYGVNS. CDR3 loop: CASRRGSNEKLFF. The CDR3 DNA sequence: TGTGCCAGCAGGAGAGGCAGTAATGAAAAACTGTTTTTT.

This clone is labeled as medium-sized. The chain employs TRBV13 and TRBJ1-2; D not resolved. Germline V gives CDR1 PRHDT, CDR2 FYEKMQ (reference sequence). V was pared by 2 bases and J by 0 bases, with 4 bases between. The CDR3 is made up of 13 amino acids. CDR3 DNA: TGTGCCAGCAGCTTATCCCCTAACTATGGCTACACCTTC. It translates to CASSLSPNYGYTF.

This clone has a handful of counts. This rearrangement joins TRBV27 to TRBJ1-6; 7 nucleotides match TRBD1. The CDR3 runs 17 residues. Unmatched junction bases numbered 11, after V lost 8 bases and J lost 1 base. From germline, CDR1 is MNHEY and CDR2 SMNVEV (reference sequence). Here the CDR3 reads CASRPGGIRSYNSPLHF. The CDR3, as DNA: TGTGCCAGCCGCCCAGGGGGGATAAGGTCCTATAATTCACCCCTCCACTTT.

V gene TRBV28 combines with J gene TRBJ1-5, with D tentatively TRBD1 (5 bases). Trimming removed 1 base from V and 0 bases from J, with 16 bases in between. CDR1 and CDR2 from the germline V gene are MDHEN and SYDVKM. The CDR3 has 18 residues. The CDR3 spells CASSLFRARGNSNQPQHF. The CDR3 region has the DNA TGTGCCAGCAGTTTATTCAGGGCGCGCGGCAATAGCAATCAGCCCCAGCATTTT.

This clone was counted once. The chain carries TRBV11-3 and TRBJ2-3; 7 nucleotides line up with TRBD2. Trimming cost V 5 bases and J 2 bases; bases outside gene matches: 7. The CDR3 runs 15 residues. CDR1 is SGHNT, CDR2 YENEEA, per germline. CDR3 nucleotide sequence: TGTGCCAGCAGCCGAGGGAGCGGGGCCACAGATACGCAGTATTTT. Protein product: CASSRGSGATDTQYF.

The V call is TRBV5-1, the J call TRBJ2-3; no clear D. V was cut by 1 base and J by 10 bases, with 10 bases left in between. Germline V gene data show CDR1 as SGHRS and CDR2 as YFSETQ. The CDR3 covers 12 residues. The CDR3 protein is CASSLSGGPQYF. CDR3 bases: TGCGCCAGCAGCTTGTCGGGCGGTCCGCAGTATTTT.

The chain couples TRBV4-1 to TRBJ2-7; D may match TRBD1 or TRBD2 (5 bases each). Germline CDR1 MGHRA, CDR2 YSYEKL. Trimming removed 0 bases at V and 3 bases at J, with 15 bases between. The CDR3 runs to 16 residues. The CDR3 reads CASSQESQGVVYEQYF. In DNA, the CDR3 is TGCGCCAGCAGCCAAGAAAGCCAGGGAGTCGTCTACGAGCAGTACTTC.

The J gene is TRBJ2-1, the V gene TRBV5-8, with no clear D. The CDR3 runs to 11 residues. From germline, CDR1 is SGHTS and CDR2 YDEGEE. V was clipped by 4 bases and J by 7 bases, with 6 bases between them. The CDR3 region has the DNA TGTGCCAGCAGCAAACTTAATGAGCAGTTCTTC. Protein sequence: CASSKLNEQFF. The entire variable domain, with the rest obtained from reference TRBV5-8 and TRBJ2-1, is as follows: EAGVTQSPTHLIKTRGQQATLRCSPISGHTSVYWYQQALGLGLQFLLWYDEGEERNRGNFPPRFSGRQFPNYSSELNVNALELEDSALYLCASSKLNEQFFGPGTRLTVL.

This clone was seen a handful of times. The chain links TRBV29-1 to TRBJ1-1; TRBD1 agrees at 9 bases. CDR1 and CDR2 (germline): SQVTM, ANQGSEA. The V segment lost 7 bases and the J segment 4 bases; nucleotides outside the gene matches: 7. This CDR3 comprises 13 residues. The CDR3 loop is CSAVQGAGTEAFF. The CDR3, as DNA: TGCAGCGCAGTACAGGGGGCTGGCACTGAAGCTTTCTTT.

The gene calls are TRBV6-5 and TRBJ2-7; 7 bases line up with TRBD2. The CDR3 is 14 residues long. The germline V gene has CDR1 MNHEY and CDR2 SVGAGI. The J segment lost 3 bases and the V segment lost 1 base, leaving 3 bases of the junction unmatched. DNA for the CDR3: TGTGCCAGCAGTTACTGGGGAGGGGACTACGAGCAGTACTTC. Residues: CASSYWGGDYEQYF.

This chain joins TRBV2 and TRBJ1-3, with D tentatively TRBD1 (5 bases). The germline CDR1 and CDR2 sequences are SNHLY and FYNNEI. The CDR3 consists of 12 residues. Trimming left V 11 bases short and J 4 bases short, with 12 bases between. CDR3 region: CAGAGDGNTIYF. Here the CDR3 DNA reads TGTGCCGGAGCGGGGGACGGAAACACCATATATTTT.

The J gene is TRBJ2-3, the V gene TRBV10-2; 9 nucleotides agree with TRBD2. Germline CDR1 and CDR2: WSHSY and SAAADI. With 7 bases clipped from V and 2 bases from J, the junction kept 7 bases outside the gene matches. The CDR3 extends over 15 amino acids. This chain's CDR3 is CASKPGLADTDTQYF. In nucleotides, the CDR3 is TGCGCCAGCAAACCGGGACTAGCTGACACAGATACGCAGTATTTT.

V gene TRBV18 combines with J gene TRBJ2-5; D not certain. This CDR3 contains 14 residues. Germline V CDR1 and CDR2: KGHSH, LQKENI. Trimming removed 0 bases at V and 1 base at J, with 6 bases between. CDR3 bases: TGTGCCAGCTCACCACCTGTTGCCCAAGAGACCCAGTACTTC. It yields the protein CASSPPVAQETQYF.

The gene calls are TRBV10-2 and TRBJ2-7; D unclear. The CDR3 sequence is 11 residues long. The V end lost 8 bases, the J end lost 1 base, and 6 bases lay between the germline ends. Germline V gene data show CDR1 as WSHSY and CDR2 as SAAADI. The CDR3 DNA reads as TGCGCCAGCGGCTGGTCCTACGAGCAGTACTTC. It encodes CASGWSYEQYF.